A single sample gave rise to the 20 T cell receptor beta chains below, sequenced in a study of shared clonotypes between healthy human individuals. TCRdb's copy holds only in-frame clones and misses some; the assay was immunoSEQ multiplex PCR. The profile shows about 1.5 million clones, 98% of them singletons. Input material: naive CD4+ T cells sorted from blood. Subset reported: CD45RA+ positively selected. All receptors come from a young man in good health.

The chain is built from TRBV7-6 and TRBJ2-1; 13 positions agree with TRBD2. Germline CDR1 and CDR2: SGHVS and FNYEAQ. Trimming cost V 4 bases and J 4 bases; bases outside gene matches: 7. The CDR3 loop spans 17 amino acids. The CDR3, as DNA: TGTGCCAGCAGCTCCTCAGGACTAGCGGGAGTATACAATGAGCAGTTCTTC. Encoded protein: CASSSSGLAGVYNEQFF.

The chain couples TRBV18 to TRBJ1-5; no clear D. V gave up 2 bases and J gave up 1 base, with 6 bases separating them. The CDR3 is made up of 14 amino acids. From germline, CDR1 is KGHSH and CDR2 LQKENI. The CDR3 loop is CASSPVKSNQPQHF. In DNA, the CDR3 is TGTGCCAGCTCACCAGTGAAGAGCAATCAGCCCCAGCATTTT.

As to this clone: Other DNA sequences in the sample encode the same CDR3. The V and J genes are TRBV7-2 and TRBJ2-4; D is unresolved. Germline V lookup: CDR1 SGHTA, CDR2 FQGNSA. This CDR3 region has 14 residues. The V end lost 2 bases, the J end lost 0 bases, and 5 bases lay between the germline ends. In DNA form, the CDR3 reads TGTGCCAGCAGCTTATCCATAGCCAAAAACATTCAGTACTTC. Its protein product is CASSLSIAKNIQYF.

The rearrangement uses TRBV23-1 and TRBJ2-5; D ambiguous. TRBV23-1 is noted as an ORF with a role that remains uncertain. CDR3 size: 14 residues. V was pared by 4 bases and J by 4 bases, with 13 bases between. The DNA for the CDR3 is TGCGCCAGCAGTCCGTTCATGTCCGGAGAGACCCAGTACTTC. Translation gives CASSPFMSGETQYF.

This clone has only one observation. The chain couples TRBV6-1 to TRBJ2-7, with TRBD2 matching 12 bases. From germline, CDR1 is MNHNS and CDR2 SASEGT. V was clipped by 2 bases and J by 4 bases; unmatched bases: 3. This CDR3 has 15 residues. As DNA, the CDR3 is TGTGCCAGCAGTGAACCGACTAGCGGGAGTTACGAGCAGTACTTC. Amino acids: CASSEPTSGSYEQYF.

A note on this clone: Other DNA sequences in this specimen translate into the identical CDR3. The chain joins TRBV14 to TRBJ2-1; D gene unclear. V was pared by 3 bases and J by 1 base, with 10 bases between. The CDR3 is 15 amino acids. CDR1 is SGHDN, CDR2 FVKESK, per germline. The CDR3 DNA follows: TGTGCCAGCAGCCACCTATCTGGTTCCTACAATGAGCAGTTCTTC. This gives the protein CASSHLSGSYNEQFF.

The chain uses TRBV28 and TRBJ2-7; the D gene is possibly TRBD2 (5 bases). The germline gives CDR1 MDHEN, CDR2 SYDVKM. Trimming cost V 4 bases and J 6 bases, with 13 bases left between them. The CDR3 totals 13 residues. The CDR3 reads CASSSFARGEQYF. The CDR3 DNA reads as TGTGCCAGCAGTTCCTTCGCCCGGGGCGAGCAGTACTTC. Filled out from reference TRBV28 and TRBJ2-7, the complete variable domain reads DVKVTQSSRYLVKRTGEKVFLECVQDMDHENMFWYRQDPGLGLRLIYFSYDVKMKEKGDIPEGYSVSREKKERFSLILESASTNQTSMYLCASSSFARGEQYFGPGTRLTVT.

The rearrangement uses TRBV7-2 and TRBJ2-2; 9 positions agree with TRBD1. The CDR3 length is 15 residues. Trimming removed 5 bases from V and 1 base from J; junction bases left unmatched: 2. The germline V gene encodes CDR1 SGHTA and CDR2 FQGNSA. CDR3 residues: CASSKGQGNTGELFF. CDR3 bases: TGTGCCAGCAGCAAGGGACAGGGGAACACCGGGGAGCTGTTTTTT.

In this sample, this clone turned up once. V gene TRBV7-9 combines with J gene TRBJ2-2; TRBD2 matches 8 bases. This CDR3 comprises 15 residues. V lost 5 bases, J lost 4 bases, and 6 bases stayed unmatched. Looked up from germline, CDR1 is SEHNR and CDR2 is FQNEAQ (reference sequence). CDR3 in DNA: TGTGCCAGCAGCCAGCGGGGGCGAGGCACCGGGGAGCTGTTTTTT. Translating gives CASSQRGRGTGELFF.

CDR3 sequence: CASSDPGTGGTTPRIEQYF. CDR3 bases: TGTGCCAGCAGCGATCCCGGGACAGGGGGCACAACCCCTCGAATCGAGCAGTACTTC. The rearrangement links TRBV7-9 to TRBJ2-7, with 12 bases that match TRBD1. The germline V gene has CDR1 SEHNR and CDR2 FQNEAQ (reference sequence). The CDR3 contains 19 residues. The V gene end was trimmed by 5 bases and the J gene end by 6 bases; junction bases not matched to a gene: 20.

As to this clone: One end of the junction fails to match germline, which may point to a read error. J is TRBJ1-1 and V is TRBV11-2, with D possibly TRBD1 on 5 matching bases. CDR3 length: 13 amino acids. Germline values: CDR1 SGHAT, CDR2 FQNNGV. This CDR3 is CASSVEGSTEAFF. The CDR3 nucleotides are TGTGCCAGCAGCGTAGAGGGGAGCACTGAAGCTTTCTTT.

The chain links TRBV5-5 to TRBJ1-5; no definite D call. CDR1 is SGHKS and CDR2 is YYEKEE in the germline V gene (reference sequence). The germline V and J ends were trimmed by 2 bases and 4 bases, with 10 bases remaining between them. This CDR3 is built from 14 residues. The CDR3 spells CASSFRSTNQPQHF. For the CDR3, the DNA is TGTGCCAGCAGCTTCCGGTCGACGAATCAGCCCCAGCATTTT.

This chain links TRBV10-3 with TRBJ2-2; no clear D gene. With 4 bases removed from V and 5 bases from J, the gap between germline ends came to 17 bases. Germline lookup yields CDR1 ENHRY and CDR2 SYGVKD. The CDR3 is 16 amino acids. CDR3 loop: CAISARALLLTGELFF. The DNA of the CDR3 is TGTGCCATCAGTGCCCGGGCCTTGCTCTTAACCGGGGAGCTGTTTTTT.

V gene TRBV5-4 combines with J gene TRBJ2-5, with 7 positions matching TRBD2. CDR1 is SGHNT, CDR2 YYREEE, per germline (reference sequence). This CDR3 is built from 15 residues. Losses at the gene ends were 0 bases for V and 3 bases for J; bases not matched to a gene: 5. This CDR3 is CASSLVSGREETQYF. The CDR3 nucleotides are TGTGCCAGCAGCTTGGTTAGCGGGCGTGAAGAGACCCAGTACTTC. The variable domain in full, completed from reference TRBV5-4 and TRBJ2-5, reads ETGVTQSPTHLIKTRGQQVTLRCSSQSGHNTVSWYQQALGQGPQFIFQYYREEENGRGNFPPRFSGLQFPNYSSELNVNALELDDSALYLCASSLVSGREETQYFGPGTRLLVL.

V usage is TRBV7-9 and J usage is TRBJ2-1, with 9 bases that match TRBD2. The CDR3 runs to 16 residues. The J segment lost 2 bases and the V segment lost 3 bases, leaving 5 bases of the junction unmatched. The germline gives CDR1 SEHNR, CDR2 FQNEAQ (reference sequence). CDR3 DNA: TGTGCCAGCAGCTTTAAAGCGGGAGGTACCTACAATGAGCAGTTCTTC. Translation gives CASSFKAGGTYNEQFF.

The J gene is TRBJ2-1, the V gene TRBV25-1; 11 bases are shared with TRBD2. The CDR3 covers 15 residues. V shed 7 bases and J 8 bases; nucleotides not matched to a gene: 10. Germline assignment: CDR1 MGHDK and CDR2 SYGVNS. CDR3 region: CASMSSSGRSYEQFF. In DNA form, the CDR3 reads TGTGCCAGCATGAGCTCTAGCGGGAGGTCGTATGAGCAGTTCTTC.

The chain links TRBV7-8 to TRBJ2-7, with unresolved D. The length of the CDR3 is 11 residues. V lost 5 bases and J 5 bases, leaving 7 bases between the germline ends. The germline gives CDR1 SGHVS, CDR2 FQNEAQ. The CDR3 region is CASSPFHEQYF. DNA of the CDR3: TGTGCCAGCAGCCCCTTCCACGAGCAGTACTTC.

Remarks on this clone: Different DNA sequences within this sample yield the same CDR3. The chain combines TRBV9 with TRBJ2-5; 8 bases are shared with TRBD2. There are 14 residues in the CDR3. CDR1 SGDLS and CDR2 YYNGEE come from the germline V gene. The V gene end was trimmed by 1 base and the J gene end by 4 bases; junction bases not matched to a gene: 3. The CDR3 DNA reads as TGTGCCAGCAGCGTAAGGCTAGCGGGAGAGACCCAGTACTTC. It specifies CASSVRLAGETQYF.

This clone showed up just once. The chain is built from TRBV7-6 and TRBJ2-7, with D tentatively TRBD2 (5 bases). The V end was cut by 4 bases, the J end by 6 bases, with 13 bases between. The CDR3 is 13 amino acids. Germline values: CDR1 SGHVS, CDR2 FNYEAQ. The DNA for the CDR3 is TGTGCCAGCAGCTCGCTCGGGGTGAGCGAGCAGTACTTC. This gives the protein CASSSLGVSEQYF.

The chain has TRBV5-1 and TRBJ2-7; 8 bases line up with TRBD2. Trimming cost V 2 bases and J 0 bases; bases outside gene matches: 13. This CDR3 is built from 18 residues. The germline gives CDR1 SGHRS, CDR2 YFSETQ. CDR3 sequence reads: CASSFGLAGSSSSYEQYF. The CDR3, as DNA: TGCGCCAGCAGCTTCGGGCTAGCGGGCTCTTCAAGCTCCTACGAGCAGTACTTC.